This TCR beta chain was observed in a study of cytomegalovirus exposure and HLA in healthy donors. Across the whole study: In a previous analysis, 100 million to 140 million unique TCR beta sequences were found from 150 million to 200 million T cells.

13 Jbeta primers and 60 Vbeta primers were used for the PCR. Data came from immunoSEQ multiplex PCR; TCRdb stores just in-frame clones and leaves some out. Here the sample spans over 90,000 clones, around 80% being singletons. The CDR3 is 16 residues long. The germline gives CDR1 SGHNT, CDR2 YENEEA. V gave up 5 bases and J gave up 2 bases; unmatched junction bases: 11. This chain uses TRBV11-3 with TRBJ2-7, with 8 bases identical to TRBD1. The specimen was PBMCs. This receptor was obtained from a woman in her late teens or twenties in good health and CMV-seropositive. This CDR3 is CASSRGADRAPYEQYF. CDR3 DNA sequence: TGTGCCAGCAGCCGAGGCGCGGACAGGGCTCCCTACGAGCAGTACTTC.